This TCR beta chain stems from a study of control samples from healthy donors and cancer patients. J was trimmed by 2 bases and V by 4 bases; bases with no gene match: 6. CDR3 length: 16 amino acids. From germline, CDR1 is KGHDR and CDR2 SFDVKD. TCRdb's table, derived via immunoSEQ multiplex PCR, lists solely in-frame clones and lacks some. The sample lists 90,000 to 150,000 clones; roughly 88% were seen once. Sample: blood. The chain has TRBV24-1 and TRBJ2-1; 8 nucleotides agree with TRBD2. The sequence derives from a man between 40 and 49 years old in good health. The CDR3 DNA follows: TGTGCCACCAGTGACTTAGCGGGGAGGGCCTACAATGAGCAGTTCTTC. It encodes CATSDLAGRAYNEQFF.